One sample yielded the 24 T cell receptor beta chains listed below, sequenced in a study of identical twins. TCRdb analysed the 5' RACE reads with MiXCR anew, one entry per CDR3 protein. The repertoire holds about 260,000 distinct CDR3 sequences, with around 7% as singletons. The data were also submitted as part of a second study, on yellow fever vaccine responses in identical twins.

Sequencing was performed on memory (CD45RO+) T cells sorted from blood. The receptors originated from a woman under 30 in good health.

In its sample, this clonotype was seen a few times. The chain carries TRBV18 and TRBJ2-2; no clear D gene. Trimming cost V 4 bases and J 1 base, with 10 bases left between them. CDR3 size: 15 residues. From germline, CDR1 is KGHSH and CDR2 LQKENI. As DNA, the CDR3 is TGTGCCAGCTCACGGGAAAGTTGGAACACCGGGGAGCTGTTTTTT. Amino acids: CASSRESWNTGELFF.

In this sample, this clonotype turned up a few times. This may arise from a read error, as a much more abundant clone is one base away. CDR3: CASSLTRVNTEAFF. In DNA, the CDR3 is TGTGCCAGCAGCTTAACCCGGGTGAACACTGAAGCTTTCTTT. The chain uses TRBV7-9 and TRBJ1-1; D unclear. Per germline, CDR1 SEHNR and CDR2 FQNEAQ (reference sequence). V lost 2 bases, J lost 0 bases, and 7 bases lay in between. The CDR3 has 14 residues.

The chain has TRBV29-1 and TRBJ1-1, with D unresolved. CDR3 length equals 11 residues. Germline CDR1 and CDR2: SQVTM and ANQGSEA. With 6 bases removed from V and 6 bases from J, the gap between germline ends came to 11 bases. The CDR3 DNA is TGCAGCGTGGGAGACACCGCTGAAGCTTTCTTT. It translates to CSVGDTAEAFF.

Comments on this clonotype: A much larger clone is a single base away; this may be a read error. The chain recombines TRBV5-1 with TRBJ2-3; D is undetermined. Germline loops: CDR1 SGHRS, CDR2 YFSETQ. This CDR3 contains 14 residues. Trimming cost V 1 base and J 6 bases, with 12 bases left between them. CDR3 bases: TGCGCCAGCAGCTTGCTAGTAGACGACGATACGCAGTATTTT. It encodes CASSLLVDDDTQYF.

This clonotype was recorded many times. The V and J genes are TRBV5-1 and TRBJ2-1; 8 bases line up with TRBD2. The CDR3 sequence is 16 residues long. Trimming removed 5 bases from V and 8 bases from J; junction bases left unmatched: 15. Germline values: CDR1 SGHRS, CDR2 YFSETQ. The DNA of the CDR3 is TGCGCCAGCAGTCCGAGGGACGTCGGGAGGGCCGATGAGCAGTTCTTC. Its translation is CASSPRDVGRADEQFF.

The CDR3 DNA reads as TGTGCCTCGCAGCCGGGACGGATTACAGATACGCAGTATTTT. This codes for CASQPGRITDTQYF. The V and J genes are TRBV10-3 and TRBJ2-3; D may match TRBD1 or TRBD2 (5 bases each). Germline loops: CDR1 ENHRY, CDR2 SYGVKD. Deletions cut 11 bases from V and 3 bases from J, with 18 bases between. CDR3 length equals 14 residues.

This sequence joins TRBV2 and TRBJ2-2, with D possibly matching TRBD1 (5 bases). The germline V gene encodes CDR1 SNHLY and CDR2 FYNNEI. Trimming shortened V by 7 bases and J by 0 bases, and 9 bases separated the two germline ends. This CDR3 comprises 14 residues. This chain's CDR3 is CASTKDTNTGELFF. For the CDR3, the DNA is TGTGCCAGCACAAAGGACACGAACACCGGGGAGCTGTTTTTT.

There are many counts of this clonotype. This rearrangement joins TRBV10-2 to TRBJ2-5; 9 positions agree with TRBD2. Trimming removed 2 bases from V and 5 bases from J; junction bases left unmatched: 3. Per germline, CDR1 WSHSY and CDR2 SAAADI. The CDR3 loop spans 14 amino acids. The CDR3 spells CASSEASGKETQYF. The CDR3 coding sequence is TGCGCCAGCAGTGAGGCTAGCGGGAAGGAGACCCAGTACTTC.

This clonotype was seen many times. The rearrangement uses TRBV7-8 and TRBJ1-1; maybe TRBD1 (6 bases). There are 14 residues in the CDR3. The germline gives CDR1 SGHVS, CDR2 FQNEAQ. V lost 3 bases and J 3 bases, leaving 11 bases between the germline ends. CDR3 in amino acids: CASSLGGEDTEAFF. CDR3 sequence (DNA): TGTGCCAGCAGCTTGGGGGGCGAGGACACTGAAGCTTTCTTT. Supplemented by reference TRBV7-8 and TRBJ1-1, the full variable domain reads GAGVSQSPRYKVAKRGQDVALRCDPISGHVSLFWYQQALGQGPEFLTYFQNEAQLDKSGLPSDRFFAERPEGSVSTLKIQRTQQEDSAVYLCASSLGGEDTEAFFGQGTRLTVV.

This clonotype has only a few counts. A junction boundary mismatches the germline segment, possibly from a read error. V is TRBV5-1 and J is TRBJ1-3, with 7 nucleotides matching TRBD1. The CDR3 has 10 amino acids. Germline CDR1 SGHRS, CDR2 YFSETQ. Here the CDR3 reads CASSLAGGNF. Here the CDR3 DNA reads TGCGCCAGCAGCTTGGCAGGGGGTAATTTT.

This chain joins TRBV9 and TRBJ2-7, with TRBD2 matching over 7 bases. The junction had 7 bases not matched to a gene; V was cut back by 0 bases and J by 4 bases. There are 15 residues in the CDR3. CDR1 and CDR2 (germline): SGDLS, YYNGEE. The CDR3, as DNA: TGTGCCAGCAGCGTAGGGGAGGGCCAGGCTTACGAGCAGTACTTC. Translated: CASSVGEGQAYEQYF.

This clonotype was recorded at least ten times. The chain employs TRBV28 and TRBJ2-2, with D possibly being TRBD2 (6 bases). Germline CDR1 and CDR2: MDHEN and SYDVKM. Trimming shortened V by 2 bases and J by 0 bases, and 13 bases separated the two germline ends. The CDR3 covers 17 residues. The CDR3 DNA is TGTGCCAGCAGTTTAAGCGGGCGGGGTTCGAACACCGGGGAGCTGTTTTTT. Translating gives CASSLSGRGSNTGELFF.

This clonotype was counted only a few times. The J gene is TRBJ1-5, the V gene TRBV3-1; D not certain. Trimming shortened V by 0 bases and J by 5 bases, and 11 bases separated the two germline ends. Looked up from germline, CDR1 is LGHDT and CDR2 is YNNKEL (reference sequence). The CDR3 has 15 residues. This CDR3 is CASSQDGVYHQPQHF. The CDR3 coding sequence is TGTGCCAGCAGCCAAGATGGAGTGTACCATCAGCCCCAGCATTTT. Full variable domain (outside the CDR3, taken from reference TRBV3-1 and TRBJ1-5): DTAVSQTPKYLVTQMGNDKSIKCEQNLGHDTMYWYKQDSKKFLKIMFSYNNKELIINETVPNRFSPKSPDKAHLNLHINSLELGDSAVYFCASSQDGVYHQPQHFGDGTRLSIL.

This clonotype was seen a few times. Here the CDR3 DNA reads TGTGCCAGCAGGCCCGGATTACCGAACACCGGGGAGCTGTTTTTT. Its protein is CASRPGLPNTGELFF. J is TRBJ2-2 and V is TRBV2; D is unclear. Trimming shortened V by 6 bases and J by 0 bases, and 11 bases separated the two germline ends. This CDR3 is built from 15 residues. Per germline, CDR1 SNHLY and CDR2 FYNNEI.

This clonotype came up many times. The V gene is TRBV6-1, the J gene TRBJ1-5, with no clear D. Trimming took 2 bases from V and 6 from J, leaving 8 bases between them. Per germline, CDR1 MNHNS and CDR2 SASEGT. This CDR3 spans 13 amino acids. The CDR3 bases are TGTGCCAGCAGTGAAACTTTGACTCAGCCCCAGCATTTT. Encoded protein: CASSETLTQPQHF.

This clonotype has only a few counts. The gene calls are TRBV15 and TRBJ2-5; the D gene is possibly TRBD1 (5 bases). The CDR3 length is 15 residues. Trimming shortened V by 1 base and J by 0 bases, and 9 bases separated the two germline ends. Germline CDR1 reads LNHNV; CDR2 reads YYDKDF (reference sequence). The CDR3 bases are TGTGCCACCAGCAGAGCACCGACAGACCAAGAGACCCAGTACTTC. Amino acid sequence: CATSRAPTDQETQYF.

This clonotype was observed a handful of times. The V gene is TRBV6-1, the J gene TRBJ2-2, with D possibly matching TRBD1 (5 bases). Germline V gene data show CDR1 as MNHNS and CDR2 as SASEGT. The CDR3 contains 18 residues. Trimming shortened V by 0 bases and J by 5 bases, and 19 bases separated the two germline ends. CDR3 DNA sequence: TGTGCCAGCAGTGAAGCGAGGTTTGGCAGGGCTTTAACCGGGGAGCTGTTTTTT. Translation gives CASSEARFGRALTGELFF.

This clonotype was seen only a few times. The chain is built from TRBV11-2 and TRBJ2-2; weak D call: TRBD1 (6 bases). Germline V lookup: CDR1 SGHAT, CDR2 FQNNGV. The CDR3 sequence is 18 residues long. The V gene lost 6 bases and the J gene lost 0 bases, with 20 bases spanning the gap. CDR3 bases: TGTGCCAGCAGTCGTAAACAGGGAAACCTCCCGAACACCGGGGAGCTGTTTTTT. Translated: CASSRKQGNLPNTGELFF.

This clonotype was observed a handful of times. This chain uses TRBV7-2 with TRBJ2-1, with 13 nucleotides matching TRBD2. CDR3 length: 15 amino acids. Germline values: CDR1 SGHTA, CDR2 FQGNSA. V shed 5 bases, J shed 6 bases, and the junction held 4 bases outside the gene matches. The CDR3 nucleotides are TGTGCCAGCAGCCCCGGGACTAGCGGGGTCAATGAGCAGTTCTTC. As protein: CASSPGTSGVNEQFF.

The chain uses TRBV20-1 and TRBJ2-7; 7 bases are a match to TRBD1. This CDR3 region has 14 residues. Looked up from germline, CDR1 is DFQATT and CDR2 is SNEGSKA (reference sequence). V gave up 4 bases and J gave up 0 bases; unmatched junction bases: 6. The CDR3 region has the DNA TGCAGTGCTACCACAGGGGCGGCCTCCTACGAGCAGTACTTC. This sequence encodes CSATTGAASYEQYF.

In this sample, this clonotype turned up many times. This chain joins TRBV27 and TRBJ2-3; 9 bases are a match to TRBD2. Germline V gene data show CDR1 as MNHEY and CDR2 as SMNVEV (reference sequence). The J segment lost 5 bases and the V segment lost 10 bases, leaving 19 bases of the junction unmatched. The CDR3 is 17 amino acids. The CDR3 DNA follows: TGTGCCAAACTCTCCGCGACTAGCGGTGATGAGGTAGATACGCAGTATTTT. Translated, it gives CAKLSATSGDEVDTQYF.

The V and J genes are TRBV24-1 and TRBJ2-6; D is undetermined. Deletions cut 3 bases from V and 4 bases from J, with 3 bases between. CDR3 length equals 13 residues. The germline V gene has CDR1 KGHDR and CDR2 SFDVKD. CDR3: CATSDAGANVLTF. CDR3 coding DNA: TGTGCCACCAGTGATGCGGGGGCCAACGTCCTGACTTTC.

This clonotype was seen repeatedly, ten times or more. V gene TRBV20-1 combines with J gene TRBJ2-1; D gene uncertain. Deletions cut 4 bases from V and 7 bases from J, with 20 bases between. Germline V gives CDR1 DFQATT, CDR2 SNEGSKA (reference sequence). The CDR3 is 15 residues long. In DNA form, the CDR3 reads TGCAGTGCTATCCCGGGCCGAAGGGTGGGAAATGAGCAGTTCTTC. It encodes CSAIPGRRVGNEQFF.

This clonotype was counted between two and nine times. This rearrangement joins TRBV20-1 to TRBJ1-2; D might be TRBD1 (5 bases). The CDR3 covers 15 residues. Looked up from germline, CDR1 is DFQATT and CDR2 is SNEGSKA (reference sequence). V was clipped by 0 bases and J by 8 bases, with 19 bases between them. The DNA of the CDR3 is TGCAGTGCTAGAGAGTCGAGTGTCCGAGGGGCCGGCTACACCTTC. It is translated as CSARESSVRGAGYTF.